The 25 T cell receptor beta chains in this list originate from one sample, sequenced in a study of blood T cell repertoires in COVID-19. Produced via immunoSEQ multiplex PCR; TCRdb's table is partial and in-frame only. The profile shows 150,000 to 200,000 clones, 80% to 95% of them singletons. Sequenced input: peripheral blood. The receptors derive from a man in his fifties with acute or convalescent COVID-19.

The rearrangement uses TRBV2 and TRBJ1-4; 8 bases line up with TRBD1. This CDR3 has 13 residues. J was trimmed by 7 bases and V by 7 bases; bases with no gene match: 5. The germline V gene has CDR1 SNHLY and CDR2 FYNNEI. The chain's CDR3 is CASNGQGFEKLFF. Here the CDR3 DNA reads TGTGCCAGCAACGGACAGGGTTTTGAAAAACTGTTTTTT.

The rearrangement uses TRBV5-1 and TRBJ1-4; no reliable D call. Between the trimmed V and J ends, which lost 1 base and 7 bases, there was a span of 11 bases. CDR3 length: 14 residues. Germline V gene sequence: CDR1 SGHRS, CDR2 YFSETQ. The CDR3 region has the DNA TGCGCCAGCAGCTTGTATGGGGAGATTGAAAAACTGTTTTTT. Protein sequence: CASSLYGEIEKLFF.

The chain uses TRBV4-2 and TRBJ2-7; 12 bases map to TRBD2. V lost 3 bases to trimming and J lost 3 bases; unmatched junction nucleotides: 9. Germline CDR1 is LGHNA and CDR2 is YNFKEQ. This CDR3 spans 17 amino acids. In DNA form, the CDR3 reads TGTGCCAGCAGCCAGGAGCGGACTAGCGGGATCTTCTACGAGCAGTACTTC. Its translation is CASSQERTSGIFYEQYF.

The CDR3 sequence: CASSQDSPTVYGYTF. The CDR3 bases are TGCGCCAGCAGCCAAGATTCGCCGACAGTCTATGGCTACACCTTC. The chain employs TRBV4-3 and TRBJ1-2, with a tentative D call TRBD1 (5 bases). CDR1 is LGHNA and CDR2 is YSLEER in the germline V gene. V dropped 0 bases and J dropped 4 bases, with 12 bases sitting between them. The CDR3 contains 15 residues.

This sequence joins TRBV6-1 and TRBJ1-1, with 8 bases that match TRBD1. The junction had 8 bases not matched to a gene; V was cut back by 3 bases and J by 5 bases. The CDR3 is made up of 15 amino acids. Germline-derived CDR1 and CDR2 are MNHNS and SASEGT. This chain's CDR3 is CASSDQTGARTEAFF. The CDR3 DNA is TGTGCCAGCAGTGACCAGACAGGGGCCAGGACTGAAGCTTTCTTT.

The chain uses TRBV19 and TRBJ1-1; 8 bases align to TRBD1. Germline trimming cut 3 bases from V and 8 bases from J; bases unmatched to any gene: 5. Germline assignment: CDR1 LNHDA and CDR2 SQIVND (reference sequence). CDR3 size: 13 residues. The CDR3 sequence: CASSIGGQGEAFF. The CDR3 region has the DNA TGTGCCAGTAGTATTGGTGGACAGGGAGAAGCTTTCTTT.

The V and J genes are TRBV2 and TRBJ2-5; 10 bases align to TRBD1. This CDR3 comprises 14 residues. CDR1 is SNHLY, CDR2 FYNNEI, per germline. Trimming removed 6 bases from V and 5 bases from J; junction bases left unmatched: 6. In DNA, the CDR3 is TGTGCCAGCAGGGACAGGGGGTGGTATGAGACCCAGTACTTC. This translates into CASRDRGWYETQYF.

This rearrangement joins TRBV9 to TRBJ2-7, with D tentatively TRBD1 (5 bases). The length of the CDR3 is 15 residues. Germline assignment: CDR1 SGDLS and CDR2 YYNGEE. V was cut by 3 bases and J by 0 bases, with 13 bases left in between. The CDR3 here is CASSAGQGLSYEQYF. CDR3 in DNA: TGTGCCAGCAGCGCCGGACAAGGGCTCTCCTACGAGCAGTACTTC.

The V and J genes are TRBV19 and TRBJ1-5; no definite D call. The CDR3 has 15 residues. CDR1 is LNHDA and CDR2 is SQIVND in the germline V gene (reference sequence). Trimming left V 5 bases short and J 2 bases short, with 13 bases between. The CDR3 DNA follows: TGTGCCAGTAGTCGTGAGGACTTAGGCAATCAGCCCCAGCATTTT. This translates into CASSREDLGNQPQHF.

The chain has TRBV27 and TRBJ2-1; 8 bases line up with TRBD2. After removal of 10 bases from V and 1 base from J, the junction contained 6 bases not matched to a gene. The CDR3 extends over 14 amino acids. Germline CDR1 MNHEY, CDR2 SMNVEV (reference sequence). The CDR3: CATWKRESYNEQFF. For the CDR3, the DNA is TGTGCCACCTGGAAGCGGGAGTCCTACAATGAGCAGTTCTTC.

The rearrangement joins TRBV25-1 to TRBJ2-3, with D possibly matching TRBD2 (6 bases). Trimming stripped 4 bases from V and 2 bases from J, with 19 bases between. The CDR3 has 17 amino acids. Germline assignment: CDR1 MGHDK and CDR2 SYGVNS. The CDR3 sequence is CASSGGALSGLTDTQYF. The CDR3 DNA is TGTGCCAGCAGTGGCGGGGCCTTGTCGGGCCTCACAGATACGCAGTATTTT.

The J gene is TRBJ2-7, the V gene TRBV30; D is undetermined. This CDR3 has 13 amino acids. Germline CDR1 GTSNPN, CDR2 SVGIG (reference sequence). Deletions cut 7 bases from V and 0 bases from J, with 13 bases between. The CDR3 bases are TGTGCCTTTACCCCGAGGAGCTCCTACGAGCAGTACTTC. Its protein product is CAFTPRSSYEQYF.

The chain's CDR3 is CASSQSNSNQPQHF. In DNA form, the CDR3 reads TGCGCCAGCAGCCAGAGTAATAGCAATCAGCCCCAGCATTTT. The chain employs TRBV4-1 and TRBJ1-5; D remains unclear. V lost 3 bases and J 0 bases, leaving 6 bases between the germline ends. CDR3 length equals 14 residues. CDR1 is MGHRA and CDR2 is YSYEKL in the germline V gene.

This chain links TRBV29-1 with TRBJ2-3; TRBD2 aligns across 9 bases. The J segment lost 5 bases and the V segment lost 4 bases, leaving 4 bases of the junction unmatched. Germline CDR1 reads SQVTM; CDR2 reads ANQGSEA. The CDR3 has 13 amino acids. The CDR3, as DNA: TGCAGCGTTGGGCGGGGGGGCGAAGATACGCAGTATTTT. Translation gives CSVGRGGEDTQYF.

This clone was seen more than once but under ten times. The chain is built from TRBV5-4 and TRBJ1-2; D perhaps matches TRBD1 (5 bases). From germline, CDR1 is SGHNT and CDR2 YYREEE (reference sequence). V was pared by 8 bases and J by 8 bases, with 16 bases between. The CDR3 extends over 12 amino acids. In nucleotides, the CDR3 is TGTGCCAGTTTCCAGGGAGGATCAGGCTACACCTTC. As protein: CASFQGGSGYTF.

The rearrangement uses TRBV19 and TRBJ1-2, with 9 bases matching TRBD1. The V segment lost 8 bases and the J segment 5 bases; nucleotides outside the gene matches: 3. CDR1 LNHDA and CDR2 SQIVND come from the germline V gene (reference sequence). The CDR3 spans 12 residues. Here the CDR3 DNA reads TGTGCCAGTTCGGACAGGGGATATGGCTACACCTTC. The encoded protein is CASSDRGYGYTF.

V usage is TRBV5-6 and J usage is TRBJ1-3; tentatively, D is TRBD1 (5 bases). CDR1 is SGHDT and CDR2 is YYEEEE in the germline V gene. V was trimmed by 1 base and J by 2 bases, leaving 7 bases between them. The CDR3 is made up of 14 amino acids. This CDR3 is CASSLYRTGNTIYF. The CDR3 nucleotides are TGTGCCAGCAGCTTGTACAGGACTGGAAACACCATATATTTT. Complete variable domain (other parts from reference TRBV5-6 and TRBJ1-3): DAGVTQSPTHLIKTRGQQVTLRCSPKSGHDTVSWYQQALGQGPQFIFQYYEEEERQRGNFPDRFSGHQFPNYSSELNVNALLLGDSALYLCASSLYRTGNTIYFGEGSWLTVV.

The genes are TRBV15 and TRBJ2-3; unclear D gene. V gave up 4 bases and J gave up 10 bases, with 12 bases separating them. In germline, CDR1 is LNHNV, CDR2 YYDKDF (reference sequence). CDR3 length: 12 amino acids. This chain's CDR3 is CATSTPRSAQYF. The DNA for the CDR3 is TGTGCCACCAGCACCCCTCGGTCGGCGCAGTATTTT. Based on the CDR3 plus reference TRBV15 and TRBJ2-3, the full variable domain is DAMVIQNPRYQVTQFGKPVTLSCSQTLNHNVMYWYQQKSSQAPKLLFHYYDKDFNNEADTPDNFQSRRPNTSFCFLDIRSPGLGDTAMYLCATSTPRSAQYFGPGTRLTVL.

Here the CDR3 reads CASNPGSRYNEQFF. Here the CDR3 DNA reads TGTGCCAGCAACCCTGGGTCTAGATACAATGAGCAGTTCTTC. The chain carries TRBV7-8 and TRBJ2-1; D not certain. The germline CDR1 and CDR2 sequences are SGHVS and FQNEAQ. Trimming took off 7 bases at V and 4 bases at J, with 14 bases between the two ends. This CDR3 spans 14 amino acids.

The chain carries TRBV9 and TRBJ2-3, with 12 bases matching TRBD2. Per the germline V gene, CDR1 is SGDLS and CDR2 is YYNGEE. CDR3 size: 18 residues. The junction had 9 bases not matched to a gene; V was cut back by 0 bases and J by 4 bases. Here the CDR3 reads CASSVVRFLAGGPDTQYF. The DNA for the CDR3 is TGTGCCAGCAGCGTAGTCAGGTTCCTAGCGGGAGGGCCAGATACGCAGTATTTT.

The chain combines TRBV12-3 or TRBV12-4 with TRBJ1-1; D gene ambiguous. The CDR3 spans 13 residues. V dropped 3 bases and J dropped 0 bases, with 5 bases sitting between them. CDR3 region: CASSLVVNTEAFF. In DNA form, the CDR3 reads TGTGCCAGCAGTTTGGTAGTGAACACTGAAGCTTTCTTT.

The chain has TRBV4-1 and TRBJ2-5, with a weak D call TRBD1 (6 bases). Germline V gene data show CDR1 as MGHRA and CDR2 as YSYEKL. Deletions cut 3 bases from V and 2 bases from J, with 13 bases between. The CDR3 consists of 15 residues. In nucleotides, the CDR3 is TGCGCCAGCAGCCAGCGGACAGTACGGCAAGAGACCCAGTACTTC. This translates into CASSQRTVRQETQYF.

This chain links TRBV12-5 with TRBJ2-5, with 8 bases identical to TRBD2. The CDR3 is 16 residues long. Unmatched junction bases numbered 7, after V lost 2 bases and J lost 2 bases. Germline assignment: CDR1 LGHNT and CDR2 FRNRAP. This chain's CDR3 is CASGLWLAGSQETQYF. For the CDR3, the DNA is TGTGCTAGTGGTTTGTGGTTAGCGGGATCGCAAGAGACCCAGTACTTC.

The chain has TRBV7-8 and TRBJ1-1; D is undetermined. V shed 1 base and J shed 0 bases, with 6 bases lying between them. The CDR3 sequence is 14 residues long. The germline V gene has CDR1 SGHVS and CDR2 FQNEAQ. CDR3 bases: TGTGCCAGCAGCTTAGGCGGTATGAACACTGAAGCTTTCTTT. Amino acid sequence: CASSLGGMNTEAFF.

The rearrangement links TRBV11-1 to TRBJ2-1; weak D call: TRBD2 (5 bases). Trimming stripped 3 bases from V and 5 bases from J, with 14 bases between. CDR1 and CDR2 from the germline V gene are SGHAT and FQDESV (reference sequence). The CDR3 is 15 residues long. The CDR3 DNA sequence: TGTGCCAGCAGCTTTTTACGGGCGGGCCACAATGAGCAGTTCTTC. This sequence encodes CASSFLRAGHNEQFF.